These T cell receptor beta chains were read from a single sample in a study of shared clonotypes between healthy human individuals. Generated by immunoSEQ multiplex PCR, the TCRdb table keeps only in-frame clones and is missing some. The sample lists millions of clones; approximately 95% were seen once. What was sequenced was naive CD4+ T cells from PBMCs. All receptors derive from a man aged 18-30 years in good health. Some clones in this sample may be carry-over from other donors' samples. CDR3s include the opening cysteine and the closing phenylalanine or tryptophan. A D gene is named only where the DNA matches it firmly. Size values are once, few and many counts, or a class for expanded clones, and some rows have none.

DNA: TGTGCCAGCAGCCCGTCCAGGGCGACCGGCGAGCAGTACTTC; CDR3: CASSPSRATGEQYF; D: .; V: TRBV7-3; J: TRBJ2-7; size: .
DNA: TGTGCCAGCAGCTTTTTTCTAGACAGGGGGAGAGACTATGGCTACACCTTC; CDR3: CASSFFLDRGRDYGYTF; D: TRBD1; V: TRBV13; J: TRBJ1-2; size: .
DNA: TGTGCCAGCAGCCGGGGTGGAATGAAAGAAAAACTGTTTTTT; CDR3: CASSRGGMKEKLFF; D: .; V: TRBV7-3; J: TRBJ1-4; size: .
DNA: TGTGCCAGTAGTATTATCGGCGGGCCCTGGCTGCATTCCTACAATGAGCAGTTCTTC; CDR3: CASSIIGGPWLHSYNEQFF; D: .; V: TRBV19; J: TRBJ2-1; size: once
DNA: TGTGCCAGCAGCCGACGATACAGCGATGAAGCTTTCTTT; CDR3: CASSRRYSDEAFF; D: .; V: TRBV7-3; J: TRBJ1-1; size: few
DNA: TGCGCCAGCAGCAGAGACACCCCGAACACTGAAGCTTTCTTT; CDR3: CASSRDTPNTEAFF; D: .; V: TRBV5-1; J: TRBJ1-1; size: .
DNA: TGTGCCAGCAGGATGGGTGGGCTCGCCCCGGGTCTGTTTTTT; CDR3: CASRMGGLAPGLFF; D: .; V: TRBV6-1; J: TRBJ1-4; size: few
DNA: TGCAGCGTTATACCGGGACTAGCGGGCGAGCAGTACTTC; CDR3: CSVIPGLAGEQYF; D: TRBD2; V: TRBV29-1; J: TRBJ2-7; size: .
DNA: TGTGCCAGCAGTTCGCCAGGGTCTCGTTCACCCCTCCACTTT; CDR3: CASSSPGSRSPLHF; D: .; V: TRBV27; J: TRBJ1-6; size: once
DNA: TGTGCCAGCAGCCGTCACAGGGGGTCTGGGGCCAACGTCCTGACTTTC; CDR3: CASSRHRGSGANVLTF; D: TRBD1; V: TRBV7-3; J: TRBJ2-6; size: .
DNA: TGCGCCAGCAGCTTGGCCCACAGGGATGAGCAGTTCTTC; CDR3: CASSLAHRDEQFF; D: .; V: TRBV5-1; J: TRBJ2-1; size: once
DNA: TGTGCCAGCAGTTTACCAGGACAGCCCCAGCATTTT; CDR3: CASSLPGQPQHF; D: .; V: TRBV28; J: TRBJ1-5; size: once
DNA: TGTGCCAGCAGCTCTGTGAAACAATCCAGCTCCTACGAGCAGTACTTC; CDR3: CASSSVKQSSSYEQYF; D: .; V: TRBV7-8; J: TRBJ2-7; size: .
DNA: TGTGCCAGCAGCAAATGGGGCTCGGAGGGCCGATACGAGCAGTACTTC; CDR3: CASSKWGSEGRYEQYF; D: .; V: TRBV21-1; J: TRBJ2-7; size: .
DNA: TGTGCCAGCAGTTACTCGACGGGATATCGGTTTGAAGCTTTCTTT; CDR3: CASSYSTGYRFEAFF; D: .; V: TRBV6-5; J: TRBJ1-1; size: .
DNA: TGTGCCAGCAGCTTAGAGAGGAGGGAAGGTGAGCAGTACTTC; CDR3: CASSLERREGEQYF; D: .; V: TRBV7-2; J: TRBJ2-7; size: .
DNA: TGTGCCAGCAGCTTACGGGTCGGTGGGGAGCTGTTTTTT; CDR3: CASSLRVGGELFF; D: .; V: TRBV7-2; J: TRBJ2-2; size: .